There are a few counts of the clone carrying this T cell receptor (beta chain). Antigen specificity is unknown. This entry belongs to a study of T cell repertoires in cytomegalovirus infection. The CDR3 has 16 residues. Trimming cost V 0 bases and J 7 bases, with 17 bases left between them. From the reads, TCRdb called clonotypes with MiXCR, one entry per CDR3 protein. The table has about 83,000 distinct CDR3 sequences, less than 30% seen once. The chain combines TRBV12-3 or TRBV12-4 with TRBJ2-3, with D unresolved. This specimen consisted of CD8+ T cells from cultured PBMCs, obtained from culture after CMV antigen stimulation. The origin of this receptor is a human donor in good health (CMV status not recorded). Some clones in this sample may be carry-over from other donors' samples. In DNA, the CDR3 is TGTGCCAGCAGTTTAGCGCTTTTGGGCAGGTACCATACGCAGTATTTT. Its protein product is CASSLALLGRYHTQYF.